These T cell receptor beta chains were read from a single sample in a study of T cell responses to AZD1222 COVID-19 vaccine. Clones were sequenced by immunoSEQ multiplex PCR, and TCRdb holds only the in-frame ones, with some missing. The sample has 150,000 to 200,000 clones, 90% to 95% seen once. The source was peripheral blood, collected on day 0 of AZD1222 vaccination. Receptor source: an adult in good health. Both conserved end residues are part of each CDR3.

length: 13; J: TRBJ2-1; V: TRBV4-1; CDR3: CASSQARPYEQFF
length: 13; J: TRBJ1-6; V: TRBV20-1; CDR3: CSASKPGNSPLHF
length: 12; J: TRBJ2-7; V: TRBV6-6; CDR3: CASSRIRDEQYF
length: 14; J: TRBJ2-3; V: TRBV2; CDR3: CASTWLGTPDTQYF
length: 13; J: TRBJ1-2; V: TRBV5-1; CDR3: CASSLQQGSGYTF
length: 12; J: TRBJ2-4; V: TRBV10-3; CDR3: CATGLDENIQYF
length: 16; J: TRBJ2-1; V: TRBV6-5; CDR3: CASSYSVGQGSNEQFF
length: 14; J: TRBJ1-2; V: TRBV12-5; CDR3: CASGLQTGNYGYTF
length: 17; J: TRBJ1-1; V: TRBV5-1; CDR3: CASSLEAGVRPNTEAFF
length: 14; J: TRBJ1-1; V: TRBV6-5; CDR3: CASSYSQEGTEAFF
length: 12; J: TRBJ2-4; V: TRBV12-3/TRBV12-4; CDR3: CASRLAKNIQYF
length: 15; J: TRBJ1-4; V: TRBV7-7; CDR3: CASSLGQGRNEKLFF
length: 14; J: TRBJ2-5; V: TRBV11-2; CDR3: CASSLGSGVETQYF
length: 15; J: TRBJ1-6; V: TRBV27; CDR3: CASSLGTPHNSPLHF
length: 13; J: TRBJ2-7; V: TRBV27; CDR3: CASSLQGSHEQYF
length: 15; J: TRBJ2-3; V: TRBV19; CDR3: CASSQDRARADTQYF
length: 12; J: TRBJ1-2; V: TRBV3-1/TRBV3-2; CDR3: CASSQDSNGYTF
length: 15; J: TRBJ1-4; V: TRBV6-5; CDR3: CASSRSGTGKEKLFF
length: 16; J: TRBJ2-7; V: TRBV6-2/TRBV6-3; CDR3: CASSQVIGRGGNEQYF
length: 14; J: TRBJ1-2; V: TRBV6-6; CDR3: CASRGTAASYGYTF
length: 14; J: TRBJ2-7; V: TRBV7-9; CDR3: CASSEGGNTYEQYF
length: 13; J: TRBJ1-5; V: TRBV10-3; CDR3: CAINPTEDQPQHF
length: 13; J: TRBJ1-1; V: TRBV25-1; CDR3: CASSELTNTEAFF
length: 15; J: TRBJ1-1; V: TRBV19; CDR3: CASKTGFGMNTEAFF
length: 14; J: TRBJ2-1; V: TRBV11-2; CDR3: CASSFGPEGNEQFF
length: 12; J: TRBJ1-2; V: TRBV6-2/TRBV6-3; CDR3: CASSGTAYGYTF
length: 16; J: TRBJ1-1; V: TRBV13; CDR3: CASSLDSRGKGPEAFF
length: 13; J: TRBJ1-1; V: TRBV7-9; CDR3: CASSLEGNTEAFF
length: 13; J: TRBJ1-4; V: TRBV28; CDR3: CASRTGANEKLFF
length: 15; J: TRBJ1-2; V: TRBV18; CDR3: CASSPGTGWADGYTF
length: 18; J: TRBJ2-5; V: TRBV5-1; CDR3: CASSLAEWAEGLWETQYF
length: 12; J: TRBJ2-7; V: TRBV6-5; CDR3: CASTKDSYEQYF
length: 13; J: TRBJ2-3; V: TRBV6-5; CDR3: CASSSGGTDTQYF
length: 15; J: TRBJ2-1; V: TRBV24-1; CDR3: CATSDGSSSYNEQFF
length: 15; J: TRBJ1-6; V: TRBV2; CDR3: CASSKRTGGNSPLHF
length: 18; J: TRBJ1-5; V: TRBV7-9; CDR3: CASSSTIGAGDSNQPQHF
length: 13; J: TRBJ2-1; V: TRBV28; CDR3: CASSLSGVNEQFF
length: 14; J: TRBJ1-2; V: TRBV6-5; CDR3: CASSTEGQIYGYTF
length: 17; J: TRBJ1-5; V: TRBV10-3; CDR3: CAISESAGRGWGQPQHF
length: 12; J: TRBJ2-5; V: TRBV30; CDR3: CAADAGGETQYF
length: 15; J: TRBJ2-7; V: TRBV6-5; CDR3: CASSLGQGNGYEQYF
length: 14; J: TRBJ2-7; V: TRBV6-1; CDR3: CASSEAASDYEQYF
length: 17; J: TRBJ1-2; V: TRBV5-1; CDR3: CASSLGTGGFSNYGYTF
length: 13; J: TRBJ1-4; V: TRBV30; CDR3: CAWSTGLDEKLFF